The clone carrying this T cell receptor beta chain was picked up one time. Its antigen is unknown. The data were obtained in a study of post-analysis software for immune sequencing data. Study-level background: Multiple sclerosis in the patients followed relapsing-remitting, secondary progressive and progressive-relapsing courses. Overall study findings and caveats: Batch-mates among the samples co-clustered strongly by F measure. About 5 TRBV segments were more frequent in patients than controls; TRBV5-6, TRBV5-1 and TRBV20-1 belonged to this group.

Incorporated into the TCR beta cDNA libraries were unique molecular identifiers, which served to reduce PCR and sequencing biases. TCRdb re-derived calls from the PCR reads in MiXCR, one entry per CDR3 protein. The sample comprises some 800,000 distinct CDR3 sequences, more than 45% of which are singletons, and just under 5% rests with the top ten. Between the trimmed V and J ends, which lost 5 bases and 2 bases, there was a span of 17 bases. This CDR3 has 16 amino acids. The germline CDR1 and CDR2 sequences are SGHNT and YENEEA. The clonotype comes from a girl between 10 and 17 years old with multiple sclerosis. Material: blood. The V gene is TRBV11-3, the J gene TRBJ2-3; D is perhaps TRBD2 (6 bases). The CDR3 coding sequence is TGTGCCAGCAGCGCCGACGGGGCGGGATCCACAGATACGCAGTATTTT. It yields the protein CASSADGAGSTDTQYF.